A single sample gave rise to the 27 T cell receptor beta chains below, sequenced in a study of CD8+CD57+ T cells in acquired aplastic anemia. For CDR3 and TCR beta VDJ profiling, genomic DNA was the template used. TCRdb reanalysed the reads using MiXCR and keeps one entry per CDR3 protein. The table records 400,000 to 600,000 distinct CDR3 sequences, around 30% of them present only once. An expansion of CD8+CD57+ cells by flow cytometry had been shown in patients chosen for sequencing. Sequencing used sorted CD4+, CD8+, or CD8+CD57+ T cells (not recorded which) from PBMCs. These receptors came from a human donor with aplastic anemia.

In its sample, this clonotype was seen a few times. The V and J genes are TRBV19 and TRBJ2-1; TRBD2 is a possible D gene (6 bases). This CDR3 region has 14 residues. Germline values: CDR1 LNHDA, CDR2 SQIVND (reference sequence). V shed 10 bases and J shed 2 bases, with 15 bases lying between them. CDR3 nucleotides: TGTGCCACCAGCGCTACTAGCACCTACAATGAGCAGTTCTTC. Encoded protein: CATSATSTYNEQFF.

This clonotype has a count of ten or more. The J gene is TRBJ2-7, the V gene TRBV10-2, with TRBD2 matching 10 bases. Germline assignment: CDR1 WSHSY and CDR2 SAAADI. V lost 2 bases and J lost 3; bases outside the gene matches: 4. This CDR3 has 15 residues. CDR3: CASSEPSGRGYEQYF. The CDR3 DNA sequence: TGCGCCAGCAGTGAGCCTAGCGGGAGAGGCTACGAGCAGTACTTC.

This clonotype was seen a handful of times. The V gene is TRBV24-1, the J gene TRBJ1-2; TRBD1 matches 12 bases. The CDR3 contains 15 residues. V lost 6 bases and J lost 3; bases outside the gene matches: 4. The V gene's germline CDR1 is KGHDR and CDR2 SFDVKD. CDR3 DNA sequence: TGTGCCACCAGTCCGGGACAGGGGGCGTACTATGGCTACACCTTC. Amino acid sequence: CATSPGQGAYYGYTF.

This sequence joins TRBV20-1 and TRBJ1-1; D might be TRBD1 (5 bases). Trimming took 0 bases from V and 6 from J, leaving 11 bases between them. The CDR3 contains 13 residues. The germline CDR1 and CDR2 sequences are DFQATT and SNEGSKA (reference sequence). This chain's CDR3 is CSARERPRAEAFF. The CDR3 nucleotides are TGCAGTGCTAGAGAACGACCCAGGGCTGAAGCTTTCTTT.

The rearrangement uses TRBV5-4 and TRBJ2-3; 7 positions agree with TRBD2. The CDR3 covers 17 residues. J lost 0 bases, V lost 2 bases, and 9 bases had no gene match. CDR1 is SGHNT, CDR2 YYREEE, per germline (reference sequence). The CDR3 spells CASSLGGRVRSTDTQYF. DNA of the CDR3: TGTGCCAGCAGCTTAGGTGGGAGGGTCAGAAGCACAGATACGCAGTATTTT. The full variable domain, rest sourced from reference TRBV5-4 and TRBJ2-3, is ETGVTQSPTHLIKTRGQQVTLRCSSQSGHNTVSWYQQALGQGPQFIFQYYREEENGRGNFPPRFSGLQFPNYSSELNVNALELDDSALYLCASSLGGRVRSTDTQYFGPGTRLTVL.

The rearrangement joins TRBV10-2 to TRBJ2-1; D not resolved. With 0 bases removed from V and 5 bases from J, the gap between germline ends came to 11 bases. The CDR3 contains 15 residues. The germline V gene has CDR1 WSHSY and CDR2 SAAADI. As DNA, the CDR3 is TGCGCCAGCAGTGAGTCCCTGGACGGTAACAATGAGCAGTTCTTC. It encodes CASSESLDGNNEQFF.

This clonotype was found many times. The chain combines TRBV19 with TRBJ2-7; the match to TRBD2 covers 8 bases. Germline CDR1 and CDR2: LNHDA and SQIVND (reference sequence). The CDR3 extends over 14 amino acids. Germline trimming cut 3 bases from V and 3 bases from J; bases unmatched to any gene: 4. For the CDR3, the DNA is TGTGCCAGTAGTATTGGACTAGCCTACTACGAGCAGTACTTC. Encoded protein: CASSIGLAYYEQYF.

This rearrangement joins TRBV5-1 to TRBJ2-4; 7 nucleotides line up with TRBD1. V trimming: 2 bases; J trimming: 10 bases; junction bases outside the gene matches: 6. This CDR3 has 13 amino acids. Germline V gene lookup returns CDR1 SGHRS and CDR2 YFSETQ. Here the CDR3 DNA reads TGCGCCAGCAGCTTCGACAGGGAACGAATTCAGTACTTC. Translating it yields CASSFDRERIQYF.

The rearrangement joins TRBV30 to TRBJ1-1; D is unresolved. Germline CDR1 and CDR2: GTSNPN and SVGIG (reference sequence). There are 12 residues in the CDR3. Trimming removed 7 bases at V and 8 bases at J, with 17 bases between. The chain's CDR3 is CASSREGWEAFF. The CDR3 nucleotides are TGTGCCTCTTCAAGGGAGGGTTGGGAAGCTTTCTTT.

This chain links TRBV6-1 with TRBJ2-7; the D is unclear. CDR3 length: 13 residues. The V and J ends lost 5 bases and 5 bases respectively, with 13 bases between them. The germline V gene has CDR1 MNHNS and CDR2 SASEGT. As DNA, the CDR3 is TGTGCCAGCAGTCAAATAGGTTCCGACGAGCAGTACTTC. It yields the protein CASSQIGSDEQYF.

The V and J genes are TRBV6-5 and TRBJ2-3; possible D gene TRBD1, 6 bases. CDR1 and CDR2 from the germline V gene are MNHEY and SVGAGI. V was shortened by 2 bases and J by 2 bases, with 11 bases between the two germline ends. The CDR3 loop spans 15 amino acids. The CDR3 region is CASSYGQSVTDTQYF. Written as DNA, the CDR3 is TGTGCCAGCAGTTACGGACAGTCAGTCACAGATACGCAGTATTTT.

The chain links TRBV19 to TRBJ1-5, with a weak D call TRBD1 (6 bases). V dropped 8 bases and J dropped 1 base, with 12 bases sitting between them. The CDR3 covers 14 residues. Germline CDR1 and CDR2: LNHDA and SQIVND (reference sequence). The CDR3 nucleotides read TGTGCCAGTGCAGGGGACGGCAGCAATCAGCCCCAGCATTTT. This codes for CASAGDGSNQPQHF.

This CDR3 is CASSDSMRQGLRNEQFF. The DNA for the CDR3 is TGTGCCAGCAGTGACTCGATGAGGCAGGGGTTAAGGAATGAGCAGTTCTTC. The V and J genes are TRBV6-4 and TRBJ2-1; a possible D gene is TRBD1 (6 bases). The CDR3 is 17 amino acids. Trimming pared 0 bases from V and 7 bases from J, leaving 19 bases between. In germline, CDR1 is MRHNA, CDR2 SNTAGT.

There are many counts of this clonotype. V and J are TRBV25-1 and TRBJ1-1; 7 nucleotides align to TRBD1. This CDR3 comprises 14 residues. J gave up 1 base and V 6 bases, and 5 bases lay outside the gene matches. From germline, CDR1 is MGHDK and CDR2 SYGVNS. CDR3 in DNA: TGTGCCAGCAGCCATCGACAGGGGAACACTGAAGCTTTCTTT. It specifies CASSHRQGNTEAFF. Complete variable domain (other parts from reference TRBV25-1 and TRBJ1-1): EADIYQTPRYLVIGTGKKITLECSQTMGHDKMYWYQQDPGMELHLIHYSYGVNSTEKGDLSSESTVSRIRTEHFPLTLESARPSHTSQYLCASSHRQGNTEAFFGQGTRLTVV.

This chain links TRBV7-2 with TRBJ2-1, with 10 bases identical to TRBD2. Germline V gene data show CDR1 as SGHTA and CDR2 as FQGNSA. V was clipped by 5 bases and J by 4 bases; unmatched bases: 5. The CDR3 spans 15 residues. CDR3: CASSPGTSVYNEQFF. CDR3 bases: TGTGCCAGCAGCCCCGGGACTAGCGTTTACAATGAGCAGTTCTTC.

This clonotype has at least ten counts. The V call is TRBV5-1, the J call TRBJ1-2, with 7 positions matching TRBD1. Germline CDR1 SGHRS, CDR2 YFSETQ. The CDR3 is 14 amino acids. J lost 0 bases, V lost 4 bases, and 3 bases had no gene match. CDR3 coding DNA: TGCGCCAGCAGCGAGGGACAGCCTAACTATGGCTACACCTTC. Protein sequence: CASSEGQPNYGYTF. The full variable domain, completed using reference TRBV5-1 and TRBJ1-2, is KAGVTQTPRYLIKTRGQQVTLSCSPISGHRSVSWYQQTPGQGLQFLFEYFSETQRNKGNFPGRFSGRQFSNSRSEMNVSTLELGDSALYLCASSEGQPNYGYTFGSGTRLTVV.

The V and J genes are TRBV19 and TRBJ1-6, with 7 bases aligning to TRBD1. J gave up 8 bases and V 10 bases, and 5 bases lay outside the gene matches. CDR1 is LNHDA, CDR2 SQIVND, per germline (reference sequence). The CDR3 contains 12 residues. The CDR3 DNA is TGTGCCAAACGACAGGGAGATTCACCCCTCCACTTT. It translates to CAKRQGDSPLHF.

A few counts support this clonotype. CDR3 sequence: CASSMGTSGSHEQFF. In nucleotides, the CDR3 is TGCGCCAGCAGCATGGGGACTAGCGGGAGTCATGAGCAGTTCTTC. The chain carries TRBV5-1 and TRBJ2-1; 14 positions match TRBD2. V gave up 4 bases and J gave up 8 bases; unmatched junction bases: 5. In germline, CDR1 is SGHRS, CDR2 YFSETQ. CDR3 length equals 15 residues. The full variable domain, completed using reference TRBV5-1 and TRBJ2-1, is KAGVTQTPRYLIKTRGQQVTLSCSPISGHRSVSWYQQTPGQGLQFLFEYFSETQRNKGNFPGRFSGRQFSNSRSEMNVSTLELGDSALYLCASSMGTSGSHEQFFGPGTRLTVL.

This clonotype came up a few times. The chain links TRBV19 to TRBJ2-5, with a possible D match to TRBD1 (5 bases). Germline loops: CDR1 LNHDA, CDR2 SQIVND (reference sequence). CDR3 length equals 16 residues. Trimming took off 3 bases at V and 1 base at J, with 15 bases between the two ends. CDR3 DNA sequence: TGTGCCAGTAGTATCCCCACAGGCGGCCTCCAAGAGACCCAGTACTTC. Translated: CASSIPTGGLQETQYF.

CDR3 in amino acids: CSVGTGGFSYGYTF. The CDR3, as DNA: TGCAGCGTCGGGACAGGGGGTTTTAGCTATGGCTACACCTTC. J is TRBJ1-2 and V is TRBV29-1, with 11 positions matching TRBD1. This CDR3 spans 14 amino acids. J was trimmed by 4 bases and V by 6 bases; bases with no gene match: 7. The germline V gene encodes CDR1 SQVTM and CDR2 ANQGSEA.

This clonotype has a count of ten or more. This chain connects TRBV29-1 to TRBJ1-1; D is undetermined. The V end was cut by 4 bases, the J end by 5 bases, with 14 bases between. This CDR3 region has 13 residues. Germline V lookup: CDR1 SQVTM, CDR2 ANQGSEA. As DNA, the CDR3 is TGCAGCGTTGTCGTCCAGGAAGGGACTGAAGCTTTCTTT. Translated, it gives CSVVVQEGTEAFF. Combining the CDR3 with reference TRBV29-1 and TRBJ1-1 gives the whole variable domain SAVISQKPSRDICQRGTSLTIQCQVDSQVTMMFWYRQQPGQSLTLIATANQGSEATYESGFVIDKFPISRPNLTFSTLTVSNMSPEDSSIYLCSVVVQEGTEAFFGQGTRLTVV.

This chain uses TRBV7-3 with TRBJ2-5; a weak D match, TRBD2 (5 bases). The assigned J gene may be wrong: the sequence end matches TRBJ2-7 better. CDR3 size: 15 residues. The germline V gene encodes CDR1 SGHTA and CDR2 FQGTGA. CDR3 loop: CASSLFRGFGYEQYF. CDR3 sequence (DNA): TGTGCCAGCAGTTTATTTCGAGGGTTCGGGTACGAGCAGTACTTC.

The sample holds a few counts of this clonotype. The V and J genes are TRBV24-1 and TRBJ1-1; D is ambiguous. V dropped 8 bases and J dropped 1 base, with 16 bases sitting between them. The V gene's germline CDR1 is KGHDR and CDR2 SFDVKD. The CDR3 is made up of 15 amino acids. The CDR3 here is CATKAHSLRNTEAFF. CDR3 nucleotide sequence: TGTGCCACCAAAGCCCACTCGCTAAGGAACACTGAAGCTTTCTTT.

This clonotype was found once. The V gene is TRBV11-2, the J gene TRBJ1-6; D unresolved. Germline V gene sequence: CDR1 SGHAT, CDR2 FQNNGV. V lost 5 bases and J 7 bases, leaving 15 bases between the germline ends. The CDR3 is 15 amino acids. CDR3 bases: TGTGCCAGCAGCGTCGGATCGGGCGGCAATTCACCCCTCCACTTT. This translates into CASSVGSGGNSPLHF.

In the case of this clonotype: A much more abundant neighbour one base away suggests this may be a read error. V is TRBV20-1 and J is TRBJ1-6; D possibly corresponds to TRBD1 (6 bases). Per germline, CDR1 DFQATT and CDR2 SNEGSKA (reference sequence). The V and J ends lost 0 bases and 4 bases respectively, with 10 bases between them. The CDR3 covers 15 residues. Written as DNA, the CDR3 is TGCAGTGCTAGAGAGCACGGGACATATAATTCACCCCTCCACTTT. Its protein product is CSAREHGTYNSPLHF.

Turning to this clonotype: This may be a read error: a much more frequent sequence differs by one nucleotide. The V call is TRBV5-1, the J call TRBJ2-7; the match to TRBD2 covers 13 bases. CDR1 and CDR2 (germline): SGHRS, YFSETQ. The ends lost 9 bases at V and 3 bases at J; junction bases unmatched: 9. This CDR3 has 15 amino acids. The CDR3 DNA reads as TGCGCCACCAGAACCGGGACTAGCGGGAACTACGAGCAGTACGTC. It specifies CATRTGTSGNYEQYV.

Points on this clonotype: One junction end does not reproduce the germline sequence, and a read error may be involved. The genes are TRBV25-1 and TRBJ1-1; unclear D gene. Germline-derived CDR1 and CDR2 are MGHDK and SYGVNS. The CDR3 totals 14 residues. The CDR3 region is CAGRPPSGGAEAFF. The CDR3 nucleotides are TGTGCCGGCAGGCCCCCCAGTGGTGGAGCTGAAGCTTTCTTT.